This is a list of T cell receptor beta chains from one sample in a study of blood T cell repertoires in COVID-19. Profiled with immunoSEQ multiplex PCR; TCRdb holds only in-frame clones, not every one. The repertoire includes about 380,000 clones, 85% of them detected once, and 3.5% to 4% sits in the top ten. Input material: peripheral blood. These TCRs come from a woman aged 18-35 years with acute or convalescent COVID-19. CDR3s include the opening cysteine and the closing phenylalanine or tryptophan. The D gene is left open where the match is weak. Some rows mark clone size as missing; the rest say once, few, many or name a class of expanded clone.

cdr3_nt,cdr3_aa,d_call,v_call,j_call,clone_size
TGTGCCAGCAGTTTCCTGCTCGGGTCGGCGAACACCGGGGAGCTGTTTTTT,CASSFLLGSANTGELFF,.,TRBV27,TRBJ2-2,.
TGTGCCAGCTCACTACAGGGACAGGGTGGCGCAGATACGCAGTATTTT,CASSLQGQGGADTQYF,TRBD1,TRBV18,TRBJ2-3,.
TGTGCCAGCACCACTACAATGAATGAGCAGTTCTTC,CASTTTMNEQFF,.,TRBV2,TRBJ2-1,.
TGTGCCAGCAGTGAATCCTGGACAGGCGGTAGGAAGACCCAGTACTTC,CASSESWTGGRKTQYF,TRBD1,TRBV6-1,TRBJ2-5,.
TGTGCCAGTGCTTTTAGGACAGGGGGTAATGAGCAGTTCTTC,CASAFRTGGNEQFF,TRBD1,TRBV19,TRBJ2-1,.
TGTGCCAGCAGCTTGGGTGGGACAGGGTACGAGCAGTACTTC,CASSLGGTGYEQYF,TRBD1,TRBV5-8,TRBJ2-7,.
TGCGCCAGCAGCATTCTAGCGGGAGAGGGGAGCTCCTACAATGAGCAGTTCTTC,CASSILAGEGSSYNEQFF,TRBD2,TRBV4-1,TRBJ2-1,.
TGTGCCAGCAGCCGGGGGGAGAGCTCCTACAATGAGCAGTTCTTC,CASSRGESSYNEQFF,.,TRBV3-1/TRBV3-2,TRBJ2-1,.
TGTGCCAGTAGTCCTGACCATTTGACTAGCGGGAGGGCCAGAGATACGCAGTATTTT,CASSPDHLTSGRARDTQYF,TRBD2,TRBV19,TRBJ2-3,.
TGTGCCAGCAGTCGACCTAGCGGGGGGAGGGATGAGCAGTTCTTC,CASSRPSGGRDEQFF,TRBD2,TRBV6-5,TRBJ2-1,.
TGTGCCAGCAGCGAGCGGGAGGGGAACACCGGGGAGCTGTTTTTT,CASSEREGNTGELFF,TRBD2,TRBV9,TRBJ2-2,.
TGTGCCAGCAGCTTAGTCCCACTAGCGGGGAGCAATGAGCAGTTCTTC,CASSLVPLAGSNEQFF,TRBD2,TRBV7-2,TRBJ2-1,.
TGTGCCAGCAGCTACCGACCGGGAGATCAGCCCCAGCATTTT,CASSYRPGDQPQHF,.,TRBV7-8,TRBJ1-5,.
TGTGCCATCAGTGTTGACTCCCGAATCTACAATGAGCAGTTCTTC,CAISVDSRIYNEQFF,.,TRBV10-3,TRBJ2-1,.
TGTGCCAGTAGTATGGAAGGGAGCTCCTACAATGAGCAGTTCTTC,CASSMEGSSYNEQFF,.,TRBV19,TRBJ2-1,once
TGCGCCAGCAGCCCCGGGGCTAGCGGGAGCTCCTACAATGAGCAGTTCTTC,CASSPGASGSSYNEQFF,TRBD2,TRBV5-1,TRBJ2-1,.
TGCGCCAGCAGCCGGGGACAGAACCAAGAGACCCAGTACTTC,CASSRGQNQETQYF,TRBD1,TRBV4-1,TRBJ2-5,once
TGTGCCAGCAGCGTAGTCGGTTCCTACAATGAGCAGTTCTTC,CASSVVGSYNEQFF,.,TRBV9,TRBJ2-1,.
TGCGCCAGCAGCCATCAGGACAGGCGGGACTACACCTTC,CASSHQDRRDYTF,TRBD1,TRBV4-1,TRBJ1-2,.
TGTGCCAGCAGTCGGGGACAGGGGGCATTGTATGGCTACACCTTC,CASSRGQGALYGYTF,TRBD1,TRBV27,TRBJ1-2,.
TGCGCCAGCACCGGAGGACAGTTCTACGAGCAGTACTTC,CASTGGQFYEQYF,.,TRBV10-2,TRBJ2-7,.
TGTGCCAGCAGGGGAGGCACCGGGGAGCTGTTTTTT,CASRGGTGELFF,.,TRBV7-9,TRBJ2-2,.
TGTGCCAGCAGTGTGGGGGGGGCTAACTATGGCTACACCTTC,CASSVGGANYGYTF,.,TRBV2,TRBJ1-2,.
TGTGCCAGCAGTTTGCCCAGGGGGCTCCACGAGCAGTACTTC,CASSLPRGLHEQYF,TRBD1,TRBV28,TRBJ2-7,once
TGTGCCAGCAGCTTAGAATTTGGGGGCAACTATGGCTACACCTTC,CASSLEFGGNYGYTF,.,TRBV11-2,TRBJ1-2,few
TGTGCCACCAGTGAAGGCGGATTCTATGGCTACACCTTC,CATSEGGFYGYTF,.,TRBV24-1,TRBJ1-2,.
TGTGCCAGCGGGCTTGAGGGACTAGCCTACAATGAGCAGTTCTTC,CASGLEGLAYNEQFF,TRBD2,TRBV6-5,TRBJ2-1,.
TGTGCCAGCAGTTTATGGGGGCGCCAGGACTATGGCTACACCTTC,CASSLWGRQDYGYTF,.,TRBV28,TRBJ1-2,once
TGTGCCAGTGGGATGGCACAGGGGGGTCAGCCCCAGCATTTT,CASGMAQGGQPQHF,TRBD1,TRBV2,TRBJ1-5,.
TGCGCCAGCAGCTTGGCCACTGGCCAAGAGACCCAGTACTTC,CASSLATGQETQYF,.,TRBV5-1,TRBJ2-5,.
TGTGCCACCAGTGATTTCAGGGACAGTCAAGAGACCCAGTACTTC,CATSDFRDSQETQYF,TRBD1,TRBV24-1,TRBJ2-5,.
TGCGCCAGCAGCCCACCTAGCGGGGGGGCACACACAGATACGCAGTATTTT,CASSPPSGGAHTDTQYF,TRBD2,TRBV4-1,TRBJ2-3,.
TGTGCCAGCAGCTACTCCGGGACTAGCGGATACAATGAGCAGTTCTTC,CASSYSGTSGYNEQFF,TRBD2,TRBV7-6,TRBJ2-1,once
TGTGCCAGCAGCCCCCCCCGGACAGCGACCTATCAGCCCCAGCATTTT,CASSPPRTATYQPQHF,.,TRBV28,TRBJ1-5,.
TGTGCCTGGAATATTTGGGCGACAACCAGATATGGCTACACCTTC,CAWNIWATTRYGYTF,.,TRBV30,TRBJ1-2,.
TGTGCCAGCACCCACCGGGACATTCAGCCCCAGCATTTT,CASTHRDIQPQHF,.,TRBV6-6,TRBJ1-5,once
TGTGCCAGCAGCGACCGTCCGGGACAGGGAAACACCATATATTTT,CASSDRPGQGNTIYF,TRBD1,TRBV7-2,TRBJ1-3,once
TGTGCCAGCAGATCAGGACAGTCGGGTCAGCCCCAGCATTTT,CASRSGQSGQPQHF,.,TRBV28,TRBJ1-5,.
TGTGCCAGCAGCTTGAACCCCGGGTCTGGAAACACCATATATTTT,CASSLNPGSGNTIYF,.,TRBV11-2,TRBJ1-3,.
TGCGCCAGCAGCCTGGAGGGGGCGAACACTGAAGCTTTCTTT,CASSLEGANTEAFF,TRBD1,TRBV4-1,TRBJ1-1,.
TGCAGCGTTGATATTAGCACAGATACGCAGTATTTT,CSVDISTDTQYF,.,TRBV29-1,TRBJ2-3,few
TGTGCCAGCAGCCGTACCCTAGCGGGAGGGGGCAAAAACATTCAGTACTTC,CASSRTLAGGGKNIQYF,TRBD2,TRBV28,TRBJ2-4,.
TGTGCCAGCAGCGATGGACAGCACTACGAGCAGTACTTC,CASSDGQHYEQYF,.,TRBV9,TRBJ2-7,.
TGTGCCAGCAGTTTAGACAATCCGAATGAAAAACTGTTTTTT,CASSLDNPNEKLFF,.,TRBV28,TRBJ1-4,.
TGTGCCAGCAGCCCCTACAGGGGCAGTGGTGGCTACACCTTC,CASSPYRGSGGYTF,TRBD1,TRBV7-2,TRBJ1-2,.
TGTGCCAGCGCAAGGGGATCCTCTGGAAACACCATATATTTT,CASARGSSGNTIYF,.,TRBV9,TRBJ1-3,.
TGCGCCAGCAGTGGATTGGGGCCCTACAATGAGCAGTTCTTC,CASSGLGPYNEQFF,.,TRBV10-2,TRBJ2-1,.
TGTGCCAGCAGCCCAACTCTCTCCGGGACAGGGTACTATGGCTACACCTTC,CASSPTLSGTGYYGYTF,TRBD1,TRBV3-1/TRBV3-2,TRBJ1-2,.
TGTGCCAGCAGCGTAGCCGGGACAGGGGGAAACACCATATATTTT,CASSVAGTGGNTIYF,TRBD1,TRBV9,TRBJ1-3,.
TGCGCCAGCAGTGACGGGGGAGAAGACGGGGAGCTGTTTTTT,CASSDGGEDGELFF,.,TRBV10-2,TRBJ2-2,.
TGTGCCAGCAGTTTCAGGGGCGCGGCGAACACCATATATTTT,CASSFRGAANTIYF,.,TRBV28,TRBJ1-3,.
TGTGCCAGCAAGGGACTTCTGAACACTGAAGCTTTCTTT,CASKGLLNTEAFF,.,TRBV6-1,TRBJ1-1,.
TGTGCCAGCAGTCTAGACAGGGCCCACGAGCAGTACTTC,CASSLDRAHEQYF,TRBD1,TRBV27,TRBJ2-7,.
TGTGCCGGGACGTTAGCGGGAGGTATTTCCTACGAGCAGTACTTC,CAGTLAGGISYEQYF,TRBD2,TRBV2,TRBJ2-7,.
TGTGCCAGCTCTCCCGGGACAGGTCCTGAAGCTTTCTTT,CASSPGTGPEAFF,TRBD1,TRBV18,TRBJ1-1,.
TGTGCCAGTAGTCCCGCGGCCCGTAGTGCAGATACGCAGTATTTT,CASSPAARSADTQYF,.,TRBV19,TRBJ2-3,.
TGCGCCAGCAGCTTGGATGGTCAACGAGGAGAAAAACTGTTTTTT,CASSLDGQRGEKLFF,.,TRBV5-1,TRBJ1-4,.
TGTGCCAGCAGTTTATCGGGAGGGGGGACAGGGAGCTATGGCTACACCTTC,CASSLSGGGTGSYGYTF,TRBD1,TRBV27,TRBJ1-2,.
TGCAGCGCCGGGTTGATGCGGGCTGAAGCTTTCTTT,CSAGLMRAEAFF,.,TRBV29-1,TRBJ1-1,.